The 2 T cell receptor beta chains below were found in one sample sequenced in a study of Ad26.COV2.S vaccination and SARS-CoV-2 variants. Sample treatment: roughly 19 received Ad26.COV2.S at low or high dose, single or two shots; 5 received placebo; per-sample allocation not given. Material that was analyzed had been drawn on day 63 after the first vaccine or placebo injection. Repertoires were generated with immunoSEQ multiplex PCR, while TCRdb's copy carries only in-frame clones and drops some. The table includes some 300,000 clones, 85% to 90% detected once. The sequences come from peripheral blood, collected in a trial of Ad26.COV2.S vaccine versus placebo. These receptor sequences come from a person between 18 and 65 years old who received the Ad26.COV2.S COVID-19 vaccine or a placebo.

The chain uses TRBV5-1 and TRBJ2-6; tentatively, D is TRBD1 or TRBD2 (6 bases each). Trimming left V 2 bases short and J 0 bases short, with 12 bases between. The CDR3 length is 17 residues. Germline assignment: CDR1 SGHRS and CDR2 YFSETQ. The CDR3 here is CASSFGGSYSGANVLTF. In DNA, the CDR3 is TGCGCCAGCAGCTTCGGGGGCTCCTACTCTGGGGCCAACGTCCTGACTTTC.

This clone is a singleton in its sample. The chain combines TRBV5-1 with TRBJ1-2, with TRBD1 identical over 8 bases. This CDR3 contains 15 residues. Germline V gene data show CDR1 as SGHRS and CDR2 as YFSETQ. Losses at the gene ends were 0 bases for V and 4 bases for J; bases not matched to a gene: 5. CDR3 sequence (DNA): TGCGCCAGCAGCTTGGTTTCGGACAGGGCCTATGGCTACACCTTC. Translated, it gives CASSLVSDRAYGYTF.